This entry describes one T cell receptor (beta chain). The data were obtained in a study of T cell responses to AZD1222 COVID-19 vaccine. The protocol was immunoSEQ multiplex PCR, while the TCRdb copy is restricted to in-frame clones and leaves out a portion. This sample has about 82,000 clones, with 85% to 90% found just once. Germline CDR1 SGHTA, CDR2 FQGNSA. The CDR3 sequence is 15 residues long. Germline trimming cut 5 bases from V and 4 bases from J; bases unmatched to any gene: 10. The chain combines TRBV7-2 with TRBJ1-1; 7 nucleotides align to TRBD1. This receptor was identified in an adult in good health. The sequencing used peripheral blood, collected on day 0 of AZD1222 vaccination. CDR3 sequence: CASSITGQDGTEAFF. The CDR3 DNA follows: TGTGCCAGCAGCATTACCGGACAGGACGGCACTGAAGCTTTCTTT.